This T cell receptor (beta chain) came from a study of blood T cell repertoires in COVID-19. Study in general: Researchers got acute and convalescent COVID-19 samples from the United States, Italy and Spain. PBMCs, B-cell-depleted T cells, or T cells provided the cDNA or gDNA that made up the material.

In the original workflow: Reference gene primer amplification in the assay estimated nucleated cell counts. Assay: immunoSEQ multiplex PCR; the TCRdb copy retains only in-frame clones and omits some. V and J calls and clone size are those listed in that table; D and trimming were worked out from the DNA. The sample holds approximately 200,000 clones, 70% to 90% seen once. The CDR3 loop spans 11 amino acids. Germline lookup yields CDR1 LNHDA and CDR2 SQIVND (reference sequence). V lost 5 bases, J lost 8 bases, and 9 bases lay in between. The source is a man aged 60 to 75 with acute or convalescent COVID-19. The V call is TRBV19, the J call TRBJ1-1; perhaps TRBD1 as D (5 bases). Sequenced sample: peripheral blood. CDR3 sequence reads: CASSDGGEAFF. Here the CDR3 DNA reads TGTGCCAGTAGTGACGGGGGGGAAGCTTTCTTT.